The following is a T cell receptor (beta chain) sequence with its context. The antigen is unknown. The record originates from a study of CD8 T cells in ankylosing spondylitis. Study findings and constraints: Within ankylosing spondylitis blood, a TCR beta motif made up of eight highly homologous variants appeared to be characteristic.

TCRdb re-analysed the 5' RACE reads in MiXCR, keeping a single row per CDR3 protein. The data contain around 450,000 distinct CDR3 sequences, roughly 25% of them seen just once; the ten biggest clones take up roughly 1%. The TCR comes from a male donor with ankylosing spondylitis. Specimen: blood, either unsorted or a sorted T cell fraction (not recorded which).

CDR3: CASSLDRQNTGELFF. CDR3 bases: TGTGCCAGCAGCTTAGACCGACAGAACACCGGGGAGCTGTTTTTT. The chain is built from TRBV7-2 and TRBJ2-2, with D unclear. V was shortened by 1 base and J by 1 base, with 7 bases between the two germline ends. The CDR3 extends over 15 amino acids. Per the germline V gene, CDR1 is SGHTA and CDR2 is FQGNSA.